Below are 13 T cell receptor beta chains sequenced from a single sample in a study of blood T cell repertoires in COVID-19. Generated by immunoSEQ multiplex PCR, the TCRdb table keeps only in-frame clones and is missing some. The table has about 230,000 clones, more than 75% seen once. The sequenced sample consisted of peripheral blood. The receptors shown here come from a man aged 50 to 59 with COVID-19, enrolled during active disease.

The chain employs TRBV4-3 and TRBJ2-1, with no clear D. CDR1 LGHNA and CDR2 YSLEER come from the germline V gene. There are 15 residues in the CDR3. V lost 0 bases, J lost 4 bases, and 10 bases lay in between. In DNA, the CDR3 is TGCGCCAGCAGCCAAGATCTCACAGAGTACAATGAGCAGTTCTTC. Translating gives CASSQDLTEYNEQFF.

The CDR3 DNA is TGTGCCAGTAGTACCGTCTTGACAGGGGTATGGAGGGAGCCCCAGCATTTT. Residues: CASSTVLTGVWREPQHF. The chain has TRBV19 and TRBJ1-5; 8 nucleotides agree with TRBD1. CDR1 is LNHDA, CDR2 SQIVND, per germline (reference sequence). The CDR3 is made up of 17 amino acids. J lost 8 bases, V lost 4 bases, and 16 bases had no gene match.

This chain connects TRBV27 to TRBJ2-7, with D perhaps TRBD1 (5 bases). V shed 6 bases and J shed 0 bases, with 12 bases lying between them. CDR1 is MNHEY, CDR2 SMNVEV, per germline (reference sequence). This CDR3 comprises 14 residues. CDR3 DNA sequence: TGTGCCAGCAGGCGGACACAGAGCTCCTACGAGCAGTACTTC. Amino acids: CASRRTQSSYEQYF.

The CDR3 DNA reads as TGTGCCAGCAGTTACTCACAGGGGGGGAACACTGAAGCTTTCTTT. It specifies CASSYSQGGNTEAFF. The rearrangement uses TRBV6-5 and TRBJ1-1, with TRBD1 matching over 8 bases. Trimming at V came to 0 bases and at J to 1 base, leaving 1 base not matched to a gene. This CDR3 comprises 15 residues. The germline gives CDR1 MNHEY, CDR2 SVGAGI.

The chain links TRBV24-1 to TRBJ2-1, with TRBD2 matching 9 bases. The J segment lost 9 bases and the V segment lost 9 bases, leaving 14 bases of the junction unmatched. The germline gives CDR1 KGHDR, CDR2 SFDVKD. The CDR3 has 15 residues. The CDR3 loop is CATRDSGSVRGEQFF. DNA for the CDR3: TGTGCCACCCGCGATAGCGGGAGCGTAAGGGGTGAGCAGTTCTTC.

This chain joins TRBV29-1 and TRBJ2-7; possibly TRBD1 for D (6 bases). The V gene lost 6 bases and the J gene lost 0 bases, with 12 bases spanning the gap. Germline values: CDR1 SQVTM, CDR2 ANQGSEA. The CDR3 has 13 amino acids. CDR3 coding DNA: TGCAGCGTAACAGGGCAAAACTCCTACGAGCAGTACTTC. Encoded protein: CSVTGQNSYEQYF.

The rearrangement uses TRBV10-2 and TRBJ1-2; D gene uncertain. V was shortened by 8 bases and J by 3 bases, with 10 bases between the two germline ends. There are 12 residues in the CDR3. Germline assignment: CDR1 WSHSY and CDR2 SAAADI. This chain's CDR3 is CASPDMHYGYTF. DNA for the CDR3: TGCGCCAGCCCTGACATGCACTATGGCTACACCTTC.

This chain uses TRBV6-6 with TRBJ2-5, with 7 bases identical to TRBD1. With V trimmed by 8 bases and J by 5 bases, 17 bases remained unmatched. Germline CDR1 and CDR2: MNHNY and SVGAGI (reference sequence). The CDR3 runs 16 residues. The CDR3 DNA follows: TGTGCCAGCGCCACGCGGACAGGCGCCTTTCGGGAGACCCAGTACTTC. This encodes CASATRTGAFRETQYF.

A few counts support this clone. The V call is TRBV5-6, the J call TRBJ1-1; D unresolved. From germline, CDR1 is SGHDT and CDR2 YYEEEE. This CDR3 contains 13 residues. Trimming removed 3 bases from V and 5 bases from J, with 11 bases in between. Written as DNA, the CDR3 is TGTGCCAGCAGCTCCGGAGGTATGACTGAAGCTTTCTTT. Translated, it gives CASSSGGMTEAFF.

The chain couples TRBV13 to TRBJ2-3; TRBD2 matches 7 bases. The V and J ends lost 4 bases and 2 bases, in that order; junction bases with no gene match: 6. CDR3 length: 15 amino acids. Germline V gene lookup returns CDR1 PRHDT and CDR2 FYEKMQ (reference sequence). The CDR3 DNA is TGTGCCAGCAGCTCAGGAACTAGCGACACAGATACGCAGTATTTT. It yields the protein CASSSGTSDTDTQYF.

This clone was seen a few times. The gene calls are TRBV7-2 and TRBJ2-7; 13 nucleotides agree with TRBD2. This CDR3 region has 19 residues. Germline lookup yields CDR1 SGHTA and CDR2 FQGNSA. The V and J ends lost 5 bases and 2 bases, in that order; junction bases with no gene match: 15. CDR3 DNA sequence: TGTGCCAGCAGCCCTAAAGGACTAGCGGGGGTTTTCGGAACCTACGAGCAGTACTTC. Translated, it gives CASSPKGLAGVFGTYEQYF.

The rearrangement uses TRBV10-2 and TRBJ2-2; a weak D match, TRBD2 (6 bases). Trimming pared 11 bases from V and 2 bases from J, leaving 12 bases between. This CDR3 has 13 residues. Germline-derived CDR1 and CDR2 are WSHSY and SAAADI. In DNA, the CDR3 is TGCGCCGGCGGGACTCCAAACACCGGGGAGCTGTTTTTT. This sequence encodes CAGGTPNTGELFF.

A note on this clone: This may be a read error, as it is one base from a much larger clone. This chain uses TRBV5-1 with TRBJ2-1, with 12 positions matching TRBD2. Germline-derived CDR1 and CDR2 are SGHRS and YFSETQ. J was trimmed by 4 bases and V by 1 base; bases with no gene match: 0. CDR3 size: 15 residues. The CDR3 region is CASSLTSGGYNEQFF. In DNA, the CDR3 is TGCGCCAGCAGCTTGACTAGCGGGGGGTACAATGAGCAGTTCTTC.